This record concerns one TCR beta chain sequence. Its specificity is not known. This CDR3 spans 14 amino acids. From germline, CDR1 is SNHLY and CDR2 FYNNEI. V shed 7 bases and J shed 5 bases, with 17 bases lying between them. This sample is drawn from a study of CD8 T cells in ankylosing spondylitis. Study findings and constraints: Reportedly, disease-linked clones are significantly enriched in ankylosing spondylitis patients' matched synovial fluid.

Preparation of TCR beta libraries was done by quantitative 5'-RACE with molecular barcodes. TCRdb re-analysed the 5' RACE reads in MiXCR, keeping a single row per CDR3 protein. Counted here are just under 350,000 distinct CDR3 sequences, roughly 15% occurring once; the ten biggest clones make up about 1%. Input material: blood, either unsorted or a sorted T cell fraction (not recorded which). This chain joins TRBV2 and TRBJ1-1; D is perhaps TRBD1 (6 bases). This clonotype was obtained from a male donor with ankylosing spondylitis or in good health (not recorded which). The CDR3 here is CASITPRGSTEAFF. The CDR3 DNA is TGTGCCAGCATCACCCCCAGGGGTAGTACTGAAGCTTTCTTT.